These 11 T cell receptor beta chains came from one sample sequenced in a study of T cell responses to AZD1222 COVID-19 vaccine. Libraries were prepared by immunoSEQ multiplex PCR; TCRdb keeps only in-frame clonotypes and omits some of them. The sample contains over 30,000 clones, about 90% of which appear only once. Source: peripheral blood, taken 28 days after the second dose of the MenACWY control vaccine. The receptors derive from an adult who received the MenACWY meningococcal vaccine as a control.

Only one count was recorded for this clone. CDR3 residues: CASSYRTSGNPAGGELFF. In DNA, the CDR3 is TGTGCCAGCAGCTACCGGACTAGCGGGAACCCCGCGGGCGGGGAGCTGTTTTTT. The chain joins TRBV7-7 to TRBJ2-2, with 12 bases identical to TRBD2. This CDR3 region has 18 residues. Germline CDR1 is SSHAT and CDR2 is FNYEAQ (reference sequence). V shed 4 bases, J shed 7 bases, and the junction held 13 bases outside the gene matches.

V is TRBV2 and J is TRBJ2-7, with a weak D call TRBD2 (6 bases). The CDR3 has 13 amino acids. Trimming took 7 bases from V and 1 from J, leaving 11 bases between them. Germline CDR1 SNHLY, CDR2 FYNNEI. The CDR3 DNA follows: TGTGCCAGCACTAGCGCCCGATCCTACGAGCAGTACTTC. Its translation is CASTSARSYEQYF.

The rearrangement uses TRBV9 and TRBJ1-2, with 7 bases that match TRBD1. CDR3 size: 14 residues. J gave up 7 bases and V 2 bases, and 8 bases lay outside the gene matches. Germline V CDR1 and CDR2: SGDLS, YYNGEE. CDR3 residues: CASSVTGARGGYTF. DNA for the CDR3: TGTGCCAGCAGCGTCACAGGGGCAAGAGGTGGCTACACCTTC.

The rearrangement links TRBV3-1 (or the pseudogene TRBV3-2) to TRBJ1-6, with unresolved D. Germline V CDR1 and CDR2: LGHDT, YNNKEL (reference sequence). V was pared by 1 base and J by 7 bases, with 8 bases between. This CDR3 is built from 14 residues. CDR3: CASSQVAWNSPLHF. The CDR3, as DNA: TGTGCCAGCAGCCAAGTCGCGTGGAATTCACCCCTCCACTTT.

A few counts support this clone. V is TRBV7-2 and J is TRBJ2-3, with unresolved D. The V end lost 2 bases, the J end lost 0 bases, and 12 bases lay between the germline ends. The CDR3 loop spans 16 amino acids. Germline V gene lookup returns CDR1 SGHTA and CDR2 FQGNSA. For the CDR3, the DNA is TGTGCCAGCAGCTTAAGGGAACAGAGTAGCACAGATACGCAGTATTTT. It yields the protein CASSLREQSSTDTQYF.

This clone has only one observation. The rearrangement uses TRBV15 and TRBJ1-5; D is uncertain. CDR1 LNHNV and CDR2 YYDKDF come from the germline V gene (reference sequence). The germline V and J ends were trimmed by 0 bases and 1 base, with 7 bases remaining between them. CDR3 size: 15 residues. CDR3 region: CATSRDMGSNQPQHF. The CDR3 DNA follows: TGTGCCACCAGCAGAGATATGGGGAGCAATCAGCCCCAGCATTTT.

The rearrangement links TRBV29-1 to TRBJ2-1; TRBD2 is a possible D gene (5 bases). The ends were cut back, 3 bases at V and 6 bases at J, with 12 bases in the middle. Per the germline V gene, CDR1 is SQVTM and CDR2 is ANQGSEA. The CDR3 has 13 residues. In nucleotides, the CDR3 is TGCAGCGTTGATACTAGAGAGCTCAATGAGCAGTTCTTC. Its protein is CSVDTRELNEQFF.

The CDR3, as DNA: TGTGCCAGCAGCTTGCCCGGGGCTTCTGGAAACACCATATATTTT. Its protein product is CASSLPGASGNTIYF. V gene TRBV5-4 combines with J gene TRBJ1-3; tentatively, D is TRBD1 (5 bases). The CDR3 consists of 15 residues. V lost 1 base, J lost 1 base, and 9 bases lay in between. Germline lookup yields CDR1 SGHNT and CDR2 YYREEE (reference sequence).

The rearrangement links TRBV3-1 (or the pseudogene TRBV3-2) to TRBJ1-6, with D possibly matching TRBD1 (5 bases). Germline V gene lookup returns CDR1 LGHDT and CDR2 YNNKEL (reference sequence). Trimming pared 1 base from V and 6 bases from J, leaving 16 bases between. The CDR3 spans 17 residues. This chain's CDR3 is CASSQAQGGGRNSPLHF. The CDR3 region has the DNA TGTGCCAGCAGCCAAGCCCAGGGCGGCGGCCGTAATTCACCCCTCCACTTT.

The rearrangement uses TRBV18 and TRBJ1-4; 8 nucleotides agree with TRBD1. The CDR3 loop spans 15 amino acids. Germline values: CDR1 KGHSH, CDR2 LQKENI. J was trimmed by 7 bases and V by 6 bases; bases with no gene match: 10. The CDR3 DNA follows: TGTGCCAGCTCTACCTTTGGACAGGGTGGTGAAAAACTGTTTTTT. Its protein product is CASSTFGQGGEKLFF.

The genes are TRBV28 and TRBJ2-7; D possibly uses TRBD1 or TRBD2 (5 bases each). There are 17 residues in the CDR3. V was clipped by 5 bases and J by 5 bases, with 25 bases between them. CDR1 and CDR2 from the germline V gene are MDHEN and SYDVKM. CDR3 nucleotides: TGTGCCAGCAGTCCCACAGAGGGACGGGCGTTGAGGAACGAGCAGTACTTC. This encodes CASSPTEGRALRNEQYF.